This T cell receptor beta chain was sequenced in a study of T cell responses to AZD1222 COVID-19 vaccine. Whole-study context: Both about-4-week and about-12-week second-dose recipients were combined. Study-wide results and caveats: Baseline seropositivity occurred in only six AZD1222 recipients.

For this clone: Antigen specificity is unknown.

The germline gives CDR1 SGHDN, CDR2 FVKESK. The CDR3 has 16 amino acids. V was trimmed by 4 bases and J by 2 bases, leaving 16 bases between them. Some clones are missing from TCRdb's copy, which holds only in-frame ones; the method was immunoSEQ multiplex PCR. Of about 180,000 clones listed, about 90% are singletons. The receptor was isolated from an adult in good health. The chain couples TRBV14 to TRBJ2-3; D not certain. Source: peripheral blood, taken on day 0 of AZD1222 vaccination. CDR3 region: CASSPLQRSDTDTQYF. CDR3 coding DNA: TGTGCCAGCAGCCCTTTACAACGGTCTGACACAGATACGCAGTATTTT.